These 5 T cell receptor beta chains originate from one sample sequenced in a study of T cell responses to AZD1222 COVID-19 vaccine. TCRdb's table, derived via immunoSEQ multiplex PCR, lists solely in-frame clones and lacks some. The table lists 150,000 to 250,000 clones, 80% to 95% of them singletons, with approximately 3.7% in the top ten. Here the sequenced sample was peripheral blood, taken 28 days after the second AZD1222 dose. The receptors shown here come from an adult who received the AZD1222 COVID-19 vaccine.

This sequence joins TRBV15 and TRBJ1-5, with 7 bases fitting TRBD1. Losses at the gene ends were 7 bases for V and 4 bases for J; bases not matched to a gene: 10. Germline V gives CDR1 LNHNV, CDR2 YYDKDF (reference sequence). This CDR3 contains 15 residues. This chain's CDR3 is CATTRRDSLNQPQHF. For the CDR3, the DNA is TGTGCCACCACTAGACGGGACAGCCTTAATCAGCCCCAGCATTTT.

This clone has a single count. V is TRBV28 and J is TRBJ1-5; perhaps TRBD1 as D (5 bases). Germline values: CDR1 MDHEN, CDR2 SYDVKM. Trimming left V 3 bases short and J 2 bases short, with 11 bases between. The length of the CDR3 is 15 residues. DNA for the CDR3: TGTGCCAGCAGTTTGGGGGGGGTGGGCAATCAGCCCCAGCATTTT. Residues: CASSLGGVGNQPQHF.

The chain couples TRBV11-2 to TRBJ2-1; 11 nucleotides match TRBD2. This CDR3 contains 17 residues. Per the germline V gene, CDR1 is SGHAT and CDR2 is FQNNGV. The junction had 5 bases not matched to a gene; V was cut back by 1 base and J by 3 bases. The CDR3 bases are TGTGCCAGCAGCTTAGCAACACTAGCGGGAGACTACAATGAGCAGTTCTTC. It translates to CASSLATLAGDYNEQFF.

In this sample, this clone turned up once. The chain carries TRBV30 and TRBJ2-7; TRBD1 aligns across 10 bases. This CDR3 has 14 residues. Germline V gene lookup returns CDR1 GTSNPN and CDR2 SVGIG (reference sequence). Trimming cost V 2 bases and J 4 bases; bases outside gene matches: 5. The CDR3 DNA follows: TGTGCCTGGAGTCCGGGACAGGGGTGGTACGAGCAGTACTTC. This codes for CAWSPGQGWYEQYF. The full variable domain, in which reference TRBV30 and TRBJ2-7 provide the parts outside the CDR3, is SQTIHQWPATLVQPVGSPLSLECTVEGTSNPNLYWYRQAAGRGLQLLFYSVGIGQISSEVPQNLSASRPQDRQFILSSKKLLLSDSGFYLCAWSPGQGWYEQYFGPGTRLTVT.

This chain uses TRBV2 with TRBJ2-3, with a weak D call TRBD2 (5 bases). Looked up from germline, CDR1 is SNHLY and CDR2 is FYNNEI. The CDR3 is 16 residues long. V lost 6 bases to trimming and J lost 1 base, with 17 bases between them. CDR3 coding DNA: TGTGCCAGCAGACCCCTTGACTCAGCGGGCACAGATACGCAGTATTTT. Amino acid sequence: CASRPLDSAGTDTQYF.